The source of this T cell receptor (beta chain) is a study of T cells in Graves' hyperthyroidism and ophthalmopathy. In the study overall: Peripheral blood was secured at the point of initial diagnosis, before any treatment.

This CDR3 is built from 14 residues. In germline, CDR1 is SGHRS, CDR2 YFSETQ. Trimming took 0 bases from V and 6 from J; bases not matched to a gene: 2. Authors of the study amplified TCR beta CDR3 regions from RNA transcripts. Initially, a first-round RT-PCR of the TCR CDR3 employed the HTBI primer set. In TCRdb, the multiplex PCR reads were re-called with MiXCR into one record per CDR3 protein. The data contain 300,000 to 500,000 distinct CDR3 sequences, over 11% of them singletons. Diagnostic decisions used clinical symptoms, serum thyroxine and TRAb, thyroid ultrasound and orbital computed tomography.

V is TRBV5-1 and J is TRBJ2-2, with TRBD2 identical over 7 bases. The TCR comes from a middle-aged man with Graves' ophthalmopathy. The sequenced sample consisted of blood. The CDR3 region is CASSLAGRPGELFF. In DNA, the CDR3 is TGCGCCAGCAGCTTGGCCGGGAGGCCCGGGGAGCTGTTTTTT.